Following are 25 T cell receptor beta chains from one sample sequenced in a study of shared clonotypes between healthy human individuals. Clones were read by immunoSEQ multiplex PCR, and TCRdb kept only the in-frame ones, dropping some. This table holds 1,400,000 or so clones, about 98.5% found once. Sequencing was performed on naive CD4+ T cells sorted from blood. This sample's subset: CD45RA+ positively selected. The receptors here all came from a man aged 25-40 years in good health.

This sequence joins TRBV2 and TRBJ2-5; weak D call: TRBD1 (6 bases). The germline CDR1 and CDR2 sequences are SNHLY and FYNNEI. V dropped 3 bases and J dropped 0 bases, with 11 bases sitting between them. CDR3 length equals 15 residues. The CDR3 nucleotides read TGTGCCAGCAGTGAGGGGGCTTTGTACCAAGAGACCCAGTACTTC. Translation: CASSEGALYQETQYF. Variable domain in full (rest from reference TRBV2 and TRBJ2-5): EPEVTQTPSHQVTQMGQEVILRCVPISNHLYFYWYRQILGQKVEFLVSFYNNEISEKSEIFDDQFSVERPDGSNFTLKIRSTKLEDSAMYFCASSEGALYQETQYFGPGTRLLVL.

The J gene is TRBJ2-2, the V gene TRBV5-1, with TRBD2 matching over 11 bases. Germline CDR1 SGHRS, CDR2 YFSETQ. The CDR3 extends over 15 amino acids. Germline trimming cut 4 bases from V and 5 bases from J; bases unmatched to any gene: 4. The CDR3 nucleotides are TGCGCCAGCAGCGGGACTAGCGGTAAAACCGGGGAGCTGTTTTTT. This codes for CASSGTSGKTGELFF.

DNA for the CDR3: TGCAGCGTTGAAGATCCAGGGGGAGGGGAGACCCAGTACTTC. It specifies CSVEDPGGGETQYF. This chain links TRBV29-1 with TRBJ2-5; either TRBD1 or TRBD2 may supply D (7 bases each). The CDR3 loop spans 14 amino acids. Germline V gene lookup returns CDR1 SQVTM and CDR2 ANQGSEA. Trimming removed 0 bases from V and 5 bases from J, with 13 bases in between.

This chain connects TRBV14 to TRBJ2-2; possible D gene TRBD1, 5 bases. Germline CDR1 SGHDN, CDR2 FVKESK. The CDR3 consists of 14 residues. Trimming shortened V by 5 bases and J by 0 bases, and 7 bases separated the two germline ends. The CDR3 loop reads CASSYRTNTGELFF. The CDR3 bases are TGTGCCAGCAGCTACAGGACGAACACCGGGGAGCTGTTTTTT.

The J gene is TRBJ2-1, the V gene TRBV7-2; tentatively, D is TRBD1 (5 bases). The CDR3 length is 16 residues. Trimming cost V 5 bases and J 7 bases, with 21 bases left between them. Germline V gene data show CDR1 as SGHTA and CDR2 as FQGNSA. The CDR3 region has the DNA TGTGCCAGCAGCCCTACTACCCCGTGGGGCCGGAATGAGCAGTTCTTC. Amino acids: CASSPTTPWGRNEQFF.

In this sample, this clone turned up once. In DNA, the CDR3 is TGCGCCAGCAGCCAAGTGGAGGGTGCCCCGTACAATGAGCAGTTCTTC. Protein: CASSQVEGAPYNEQFF. This chain connects TRBV4-1 to TRBJ2-1; D perhaps matches TRBD2 (6 bases). The CDR3 spans 16 residues. The V gene lost 1 base and the J gene lost 4 bases, with 14 bases spanning the gap. Germline CDR1 MGHRA, CDR2 YSYEKL.

This chain connects TRBV28 to TRBJ2-3, with TRBD2 matching over 11 bases. The germline CDR1 and CDR2 sequences are MDHEN and SYDVKM. V lost 6 bases to trimming and J lost 1 base; unmatched junction nucleotides: 3. The CDR3 is 15 amino acids. CDR3 sequence (DNA): TGTGCCAGCAGGACTAGCGGGACACGCACAGATACGCAGTATTTT. Its translation is CASRTSGTRTDTQYF.

To note about this clone: The junction shows a germline mismatch at one end, possibly a read error. The V gene is TRBV7-7, the J gene TRBJ2-5; no firm D call. The CDR3 contains 17 residues. Germline V gives CDR1 SSHAT, CDR2 FNYEAQ (reference sequence). The chain's CDR3 is CASSLEPPGSATETQYF. Written as DNA, the CDR3 is TGTGCTAGCAGCTTAGAGCCTCCCGGAAGCGCAACAGAGACCCAGTACTTC.

V and J are TRBV7-3 and TRBJ1-5; tentative D call: TRBD1 (5 bases). Germline lookup yields CDR1 SGHTA and CDR2 FQGTGA. V was cut by 8 bases and J by 2 bases, with 13 bases left in between. CDR3 length: 14 amino acids. The CDR3: CASRGEIGNQPQHF. CDR3 nucleotide sequence: TGTGCCAGCCGAGGGGAGATCGGCAATCAGCCCCAGCATTTT.

The chain has TRBV10-3 and TRBJ2-2, with D unresolved. Trimming removed 2 bases from V and 8 bases from J, with 3 bases in between. Germline values: CDR1 ENHRY, CDR2 SYGVKD. The CDR3 covers 11 residues. CDR3 sequence (DNA): TGTGCCATCAGTGAGAATGGGGAGCTGTTTTTT. Protein: CAISENGELFF.

The V call is TRBV7-9, the J call TRBJ2-7; 7 bases line up with TRBD1. This CDR3 region has 13 residues. Germline loops: CDR1 SEHNR, CDR2 FQNEAQ (reference sequence). Unmatched junction bases numbered 3, after V lost 4 bases and J lost 3 bases. CDR3 amino acids: CASSSTGYYEQYF. The DNA of the CDR3 is TGTGCCAGCAGCTCGACAGGGTACTACGAGCAGTACTTC.

The gene calls are TRBV5-1 and TRBJ2-2, with TRBD2 matching over 11 bases. Germline-derived CDR1 and CDR2 are SGHRS and YFSETQ. V shed 7 bases and J 1 base; nucleotides not matched to a gene: 9. The CDR3 has 17 residues. DNA of the CDR3: TGCGCCAGCGGAAGGGTTGGGACTAGCGGGAACACCGGGGAGCTGTTTTTT. Translation: CASGRVGTSGNTGELFF.

Notes on this clone: Other DNA sequences from this sample encode an identical CDR3 as well. The CDR3 region has the DNA TGTGCCAGCAGTTTATCGATGGGGGGCCGAGAGACCCAGTACTTC. Translated, it gives CASSLSMGGRETQYF. The chain recombines TRBV27 with TRBJ2-5; D is perhaps TRBD1 or TRBD2 (6 bases each). Germline CDR1 reads MNHEY; CDR2 reads SMNVEV (reference sequence). The CDR3 has 15 residues. V shed 0 bases and J shed 4 bases, with 12 bases lying between them.

The chain employs TRBV28 and TRBJ2-1, with TRBD2 identical over 11 bases. Looked up from germline, CDR1 is MDHEN and CDR2 is SYDVKM. V was clipped by 6 bases and J by 9 bases; unmatched bases: 10. This CDR3 spans 15 amino acids. In DNA form, the CDR3 reads TGTGCCAGCAGCCGAACTAGCGGGAGATCATTTGAGCAGTTCTTC. Residues: CASSRTSGRSFEQFF.

The chain uses TRBV10-1 and TRBJ2-5; 10 bases match TRBD1. There are 14 residues in the CDR3. Germline V gene data show CDR1 as WNHNN and CDR2 as SYGVQD (reference sequence). The junction had 5 bases not matched to a gene; V was cut back by 5 bases and J by 5 bases. CDR3 nucleotides: TGCGCCAGCAGTCTGACAGGGGGCCGGGAGACCCAGTACTTC. The encoded protein is CASSLTGGRETQYF.

This sequence joins TRBV9 and TRBJ2-1, with no clear D. V was shortened by 1 base and J by 7 bases, with 18 bases between the two germline ends. This CDR3 has 16 residues. Germline CDR1 SGDLS, CDR2 YYNGEE. The CDR3 DNA follows: TGTGCCAGCAGCGTACTAGATCTTCAACTCTCGAATGAGCAGTTCTTC. Amino acid sequence: CASSVLDLQLSNEQFF. Complete variable domain (other parts from reference TRBV9 and TRBJ2-1): DSGVTQTPKHLITATGQRVTLRCSPRSGDLSVYWYQQSLDQGLQFLIQYYNGEERAKGNILERFSAQQFPDLHSELNLSSLELGDSALYFCASSVLDLQLSNEQFFGPGTRLTVL.

This clone appeared once. The chain joins TRBV18 to TRBJ1-2, with TRBD1 identical over 7 bases. This CDR3 spans 13 amino acids. V gave up 2 bases and J gave up 7 bases; unmatched junction bases: 4. The germline V gene encodes CDR1 KGHSH and CDR2 LQKENI. DNA of the CDR3: TGTGCCAGCTCACCAGACAGGGAGTCTGGCTACACCTTC. Its translation is CASSPDRESGYTF.

J is TRBJ2-1 and V is TRBV28; either TRBD1 or TRBD2 may supply D (5 bases each). The CDR3 runs to 17 residues. Germline assignment: CDR1 MDHEN and CDR2 SYDVKM. V shed 6 bases and J shed 8 bases, with 26 bases lying between them. CDR3 region: CASSPPRGAHSIHEQFF. Written as DNA, the CDR3 is TGTGCCAGCAGCCCTCCGAGAGGGGCCCACAGTATCCATGAGCAGTTCTTC.

V is TRBV7-2 and J is TRBJ1-4; D remains ambiguous. Germline V gives CDR1 SGHTA, CDR2 FQGNSA. The V end lost 5 bases, the J end lost 1 base, and 5 bases lay between the germline ends. There are 13 residues in the CDR3. The CDR3 is CASSKVTNEKLFF. CDR3 nucleotide sequence: TGTGCCAGCAGCAAAGTAACTAATGAAAAACTGTTTTTT.

The V gene is TRBV6-5, the J gene TRBJ2-3; TRBD1 matches 8 bases. V lost 6 bases to trimming and J lost 1 base; unmatched junction nucleotides: 6. Germline CDR1 and CDR2: MNHEY and SVGAGI. This CDR3 has 15 amino acids. CDR3: CASRSQGAGTDTQYF. The DNA of the CDR3 is TGTGCCAGCAGATCGCAGGGGGCCGGCACAGATACGCAGTATTTT.

The chain carries TRBV7-6 and TRBJ2-7, with 10 positions matching TRBD1. Germline lookup yields CDR1 SGHVS and CDR2 FNYEAQ. The V segment lost 4 bases and the J segment 6 bases; nucleotides outside the gene matches: 12. The CDR3 has 16 amino acids. CDR3 nucleotides: TGTGCCAGCAGCTCAATACCGGGACAGGGGTCTGGCGAGCAGTACTTC. Translated: CASSSIPGQGSGEQYF.

This clone appeared a single time. The J gene is TRBJ1-2, the V gene TRBV5-1; D may be TRBD1 (6 bases). V was cut by 2 bases and J by 4 bases, with 9 bases left in between. Looked up from germline, CDR1 is SGHRS and CDR2 is YFSETQ. This CDR3 region has 13 residues. The chain's CDR3 is CASSFMTGYGYTF. CDR3 nucleotide sequence: TGCGCCAGCAGCTTTATGACAGGCTATGGCTACACCTTC.

This sequence joins TRBV18 and TRBJ2-2; perhaps TRBD1 as D (5 bases). This CDR3 spans 20 amino acids. Germline V CDR1 and CDR2: KGHSH, LQKENI. The V end lost 1 base, the J end lost 4 bases, and 25 bases lay between the germline ends. Written as DNA, the CDR3 is TGTGCCAGCTCACCACTTTTCATCGCAGGGCGCCCCGGCGGCACCGGGGAGCTGTTTTTT. The encoded protein is CASSPLFIAGRPGGTGELFF. The full variable domain, rest sourced from reference TRBV18 and TRBJ2-2, is NAGVMQNPRHLVRRRGQEARLRCSPMKGHSHVYWYRQLPEEGLKFMVYLQKENIIDESGMPKERFSAEFPKEGPSILRIQQVVRGDSAAYFCASSPLFIAGRPGGTGELFFGEGSRLTVL.

The gene calls are TRBV28 and TRBJ1-3; D gene ambiguous. The CDR3 loop spans 15 amino acids. Between the trimmed V and J ends, which lost 2 bases and 1 base, there was a span of 9 bases. Germline CDR1 MDHEN, CDR2 SYDVKM. This chain's CDR3 is CASSLTLPSGNTIYF. The CDR3 DNA is TGTGCCAGCAGTTTAACCCTTCCTTCTGGAAACACCATATATTTT.

The J gene is TRBJ2-7, the V gene TRBV11-2; the match to TRBD2 covers 7 bases. CDR3 length: 15 residues. The ends lost 5 bases at V and 5 bases at J; junction bases unmatched: 12. Per germline, CDR1 SGHAT and CDR2 FQNNGV. The CDR3 sequence is CASSVRSAGDNEQYF. CDR3 sequence (DNA): TGTGCCAGCAGCGTCCGCTCCGCGGGAGACAACGAGCAGTACTTC. Full variable domain (rest looked up from reference TRBV11-2 and TRBJ2-7): EAGVAQSPRYKIIEKRQSVAFWCNPISGHATLYWYQQILGQGPKLLIQFQNNGVVDDSQLPKDRFSAERLKGVDSTLKIQPAKLEDSAVYLCASSVRSAGDNEQYFGPGTRLTVT.